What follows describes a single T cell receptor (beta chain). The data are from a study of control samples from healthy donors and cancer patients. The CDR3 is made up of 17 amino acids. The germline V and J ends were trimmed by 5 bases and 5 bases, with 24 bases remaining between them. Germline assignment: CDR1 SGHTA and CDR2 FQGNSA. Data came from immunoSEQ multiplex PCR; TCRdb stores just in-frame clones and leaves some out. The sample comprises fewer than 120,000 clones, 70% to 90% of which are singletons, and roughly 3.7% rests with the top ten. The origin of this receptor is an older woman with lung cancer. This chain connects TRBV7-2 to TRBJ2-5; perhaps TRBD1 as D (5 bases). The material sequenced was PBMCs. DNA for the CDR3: TGTGCCAGCAGCCCGACAAGTGGGGCGCGGCTGGGGGAGACCCAGTACTTC. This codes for CASSPTSGARLGETQYF.